This T cell receptor (beta chain) was obtained from a study of T-cell memory formation after mild COVID-19. Findings of the study overall: Contracting clones localized mainly to CM and EM when CD4+ and mainly to EMRA when CD8+. Clones that contracted from day 15 to 85 were balanced CD4/CD8, while later expanders leaned CD4+. Second-wave clones that peaked on day 37 lacked confirmed SARS-CoV-2 specificity.

TCR alpha and TCR beta cDNA libraries carrying sample barcodes and UMIs came from 5'RACE with constant-segment primers. A single record per CDR3 protein comes from TCRdb applying MiXCR to the 5' RACE reads. The sample lists around 80,000 distinct CDR3 sequences, 9.5% to 15% occurring once. On this clonotype itself: What it binds is unknown.

CDR1 and CDR2 from the germline V gene are MNHEY and SVGAGI. V gave up 5 bases and J gave up 6 bases, with 13 bases separating them. This CDR3 region has 14 residues. This receptor was identified in a man younger than 30 who had mild COVID-19 (a few samples of this study predate the infection). Cell type and time point are not known. The sample taken for sequencing was PBMCs or a T cell subset sorted from them (not recorded which). The chain joins TRBV6-5 to TRBJ1-4, with a tentative D call TRBD1 (6 bases). The CDR3 DNA sequence: TGTGCCAGCAGTCTACAGGGAGGAGATGAAAAACTGTTTTTT. It encodes CASSLQGGDEKLFF.